The 11 T cell receptor beta chains below all came from one sample that was sequenced in a study of shared clonotypes between healthy human individuals. Libraries were prepared by immunoSEQ multiplex PCR; TCRdb keeps only in-frame clonotypes and omits some of them. This table holds about 480,000 clones, almost 80% found once. Specimen: PBMCs. These receptors were obtained from a woman aged 40 to 50 in good health. Some clones in this sample may be carry-over from other donors' samples.

The chain employs TRBV11-3 and TRBJ2-3; TRBD2 agrees at 14 bases. The germline V gene encodes CDR1 SGHNT and CDR2 YENEEA. The CDR3 is made up of 16 amino acids. V was clipped by 4 bases and J by 5 bases; unmatched bases: 5. CDR3: CASSSGLAGERDTQYF. CDR3 in DNA: TGTGCCAGCAGCTCGGGACTAGCGGGAGAAAGAGATACGCAGTATTTT.

The V gene is TRBV16, the J gene TRBJ1-1; D gene ambiguous. V was pared by 0 bases and J by 0 bases, with 5 bases between. This CDR3 contains 14 residues. Germline V gene lookup returns CDR1 KGHSY and CDR2 FQNENV. CDR3 sequence reads: CASSQSSMNTEAFF. CDR3 DNA: TGTGCCAGCAGCCAATCCTCCATGAACACTGAAGCTTTCTTT. The full variable domain, in which reference TRBV16 and TRBJ1-1 provide the parts outside the CDR3, is GEEVAQTPKHLVRGEGQKAKLYCAPIKGHSYVFWYQQVLKNEFKFLISFQNENVFDETGMPKERFSAKCLPNSPCSLEIQATKLEDSAVYFCASSQSSMNTEAFFGQGTRLTVV.

The rearrangement links TRBV5-1 to TRBJ1-4; no clear D gene. The V and J ends lost 4 bases and 5 bases respectively, with 9 bases between them. Per germline, CDR1 SGHRS and CDR2 YFSETQ. This CDR3 spans 13 amino acids. CDR3 sequence: CASSPDPNEKLFF. In nucleotides, the CDR3 is TGCGCCAGCAGCCCGGATCCGAATGAAAAACTGTTTTTT.

This clone showed up just once. At the DNA level, this CDR3 is encoded by other sequences in the same sample as well. The V gene is TRBV18, the J gene TRBJ2-5; no definite D call. CDR1 is KGHSH and CDR2 is LQKENI in the germline V gene. CDR3 size: 13 residues. Trimming took 3 bases from V and 2 from J, leaving 7 bases between them. Here the CDR3 DNA reads TGTGCCAGCTCACCGGGCCTACAAGAGACCCAGTACTTC. Protein: CASSPGLQETQYF.

Note on this clone: The junction departs from the called germline gene at one end, perhaps through a read error. The chain carries TRBV7-9 and TRBJ2-7; TRBD2 matches at 12 bases. Looked up from germline, CDR1 is SEHNR and CDR2 is FQNEAQ (reference sequence). This CDR3 region has 13 residues. CDR3 protein: CASSPLTSGSYRF. The CDR3 DNA is TGTGCCAGCAGCCCCCTGACTAGCGGGAGTTATAGGTTC.

V is TRBV5-1 and J is TRBJ2-1; D is unresolved. Germline values: CDR1 SGHRS, CDR2 YFSETQ. The V end was cut by 8 bases, the J end by 3 bases, with 12 bases between. This CDR3 contains 13 residues. The CDR3 sequence: CASRRMDYNEQFF. The CDR3 nucleotides read TGCGCCAGTCGACGGATGGACTACAATGAGCAGTTCTTC.

This clone was counted a few times. The gene calls are TRBV11-2 and TRBJ2-2; TRBD2 matches 12 bases. Germline lookup yields CDR1 SGHAT and CDR2 FQNNGV. The CDR3 loop spans 15 amino acids. Germline trimming cut 5 bases from V and 5 bases from J; bases unmatched to any gene: 3. This CDR3 reads CASSAGTSGTGELFF. The CDR3 coding sequence is TGTGCCAGCAGCGCCGGGACTAGCGGGACCGGGGAGCTGTTTTTT.

This chain connects TRBV28 to TRBJ2-7; D possibly corresponds to TRBD1 (5 bases). CDR3 size: 15 residues. With 3 bases removed from V and 2 bases from J, the gap between germline ends came to 14 bases. Germline V gene data show CDR1 as MDHEN and CDR2 as SYDVKM. This CDR3 reads CASSFRRQGPYEQYF. The CDR3 DNA follows: TGTGCCAGCAGTTTTCGTAGGCAGGGCCCCTACGAGCAGTACTTC.

V gene TRBV28 combines with J gene TRBJ1-2, with D unclear. Germline V gene sequence: CDR1 MDHEN, CDR2 SYDVKM. Deletions cut 8 bases from V and 3 bases from J, with 13 bases between. The CDR3 length is 13 residues. The CDR3 protein is CASRSSSDYGYTF. DNA for the CDR3: TGTGCCAGCCGCTCCAGTTCGGACTATGGCTACACCTTC.

This clone appeared a few times. The DNA of the CDR3 is TGTGCCAGCTCAGCGGACAGGACCCTCTTCAACACTGAAGCTTTCTTT. Protein: CASSADRTLFNTEAFF. V gene TRBV18 combines with J gene TRBJ1-1; 7 positions match TRBD1. Germline trimming cut 5 bases from V and 2 bases from J; bases unmatched to any gene: 11. The CDR3 is 16 amino acids. Germline CDR1 and CDR2: KGHSH and LQKENI.

The rearrangement joins TRBV18 to TRBJ1-1; D gene unclear. CDR1 KGHSH and CDR2 LQKENI come from the germline V gene. This CDR3 spans 14 amino acids. With 2 bases removed from V and 2 bases from J, the gap between germline ends came to 9 bases. CDR3 in DNA: TGTGCCAGCTCACCAGCACTCCAAAACACTGAAGCTTTCTTT. It specifies CASSPALQNTEAFF.